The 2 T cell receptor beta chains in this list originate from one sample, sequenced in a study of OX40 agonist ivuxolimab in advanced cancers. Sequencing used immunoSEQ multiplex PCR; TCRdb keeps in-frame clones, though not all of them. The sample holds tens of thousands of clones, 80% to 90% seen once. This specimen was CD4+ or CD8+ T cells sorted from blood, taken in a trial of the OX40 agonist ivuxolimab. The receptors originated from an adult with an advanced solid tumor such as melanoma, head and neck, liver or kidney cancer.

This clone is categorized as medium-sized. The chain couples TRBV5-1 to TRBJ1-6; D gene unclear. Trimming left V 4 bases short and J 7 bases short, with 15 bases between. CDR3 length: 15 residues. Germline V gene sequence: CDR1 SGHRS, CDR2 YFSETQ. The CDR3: CASSVEGGRNSPLHF. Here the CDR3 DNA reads TGCGCCAGCAGCGTTGAAGGAGGTCGGAATTCACCCCTCCACTTT.

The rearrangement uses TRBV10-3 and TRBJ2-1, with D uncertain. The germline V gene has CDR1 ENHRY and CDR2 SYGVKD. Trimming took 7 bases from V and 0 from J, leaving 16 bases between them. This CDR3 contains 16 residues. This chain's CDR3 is CAITTRVSNSYNEQFF. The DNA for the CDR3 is TGTGCCATCACTACAAGGGTGTCGAACTCCTACAATGAGCAGTTCTTC.